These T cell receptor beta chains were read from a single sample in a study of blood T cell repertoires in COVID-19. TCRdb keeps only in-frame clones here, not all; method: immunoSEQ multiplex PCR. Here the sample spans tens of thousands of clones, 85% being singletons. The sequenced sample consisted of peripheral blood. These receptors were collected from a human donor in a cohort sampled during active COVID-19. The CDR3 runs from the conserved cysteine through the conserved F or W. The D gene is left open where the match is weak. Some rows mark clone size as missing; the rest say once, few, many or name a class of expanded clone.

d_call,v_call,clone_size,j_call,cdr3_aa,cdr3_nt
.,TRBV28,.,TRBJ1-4,CASSLAGPLSNEKLFF,TGTGCCAGCAGTTTAGCAGGGCCCCTGTCTAATGAAAAACTGTTTTTT
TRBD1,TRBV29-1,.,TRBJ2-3,CSVTGGAYTQYF,TGCAGCGTGACAGGGGGCGCTTATACGCAGTATTTT
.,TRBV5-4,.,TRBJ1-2,CASSLQDRVDGYTF,TGTGCCAGCAGCTTACAGGATCGAGTTGACGGCTACACCTTC
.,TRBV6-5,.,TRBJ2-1,CASRSTGYNEQFF,TGTGCCAGCAGATCCACGGGCTACAATGAGCAGTTCTTC
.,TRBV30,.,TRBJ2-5,CAWNQLTRGETQYF,TGTGCCTGGAACCAACTGACCAGGGGTGAGACCCAGTACTTC
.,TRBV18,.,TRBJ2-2,CASSPEDSMNTGELFF,TGTGCCAGCTCGCCAGAAGACAGCATGAACACCGGGGAGCTGTTTTTT
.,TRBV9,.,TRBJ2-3,CASSVVPGADTQYF,TGTGCCAGCAGCGTAGTCCCGGGGGCAGATACGCAGTATTTT
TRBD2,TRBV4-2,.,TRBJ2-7,CASSHQGLAGEQYF,TGTGCCAGCAGCCACCAGGGACTAGCGGGCGAGCAGTACTTC
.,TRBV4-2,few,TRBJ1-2,CASSQDGMYGYTF,TGTGCCAGCAGCCAAGACGGGATGTATGGCTACACCTTC
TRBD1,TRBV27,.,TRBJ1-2,CASSLTTGAGYGYTF,TGTGCCAGCAGTTTGACGACAGGGGCGGGCTATGGCTACACCTTC
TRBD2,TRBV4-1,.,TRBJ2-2,CASQSGLAGVLFF,TGCGCCAGCCAATCGGGACTAGCGGGAGTTCTGTTTTTT
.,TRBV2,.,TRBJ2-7,CASSPGEYSYEQYF,TGTGCCAGCAGTCCAGGGGAATACTCCTACGAGCAGTACTTC
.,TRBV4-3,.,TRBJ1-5,CASSQEKGASRPQHF,TGCGCCAGCAGCCAGGAAAAAGGGGCCTCGAGGCCCCAGCATTTT
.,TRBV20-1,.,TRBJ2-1,CSASVGSAYNEQFF,TGCAGTGCTAGTGTCGGGAGCGCCTACAATGAGCAGTTCTTC
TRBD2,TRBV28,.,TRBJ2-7,CASSPPQTSGIYEQYF,TGTGCCAGCAGCCCCCCCCAGACTAGCGGGATCTACGAGCAGTACTTC
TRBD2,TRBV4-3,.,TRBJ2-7,CASSQDRGSGSAQYF,TGCGCCAGCAGCCAAGATAGAGGTAGCGGGAGTGCGCAGTACTTC
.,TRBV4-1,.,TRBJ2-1,CASSQEVMPVSYNEQFF,TGCGCCAGCAGCCAAGAAGTAATGCCAGTCTCCTACAATGAGCAGTTCTTC
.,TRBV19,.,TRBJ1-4,CASTWRRERGNWLNEKLFF,TGTGCCAGTACATGGCGGCGGGAAAGGGGCAACTGGCTGAATGAAAAACTGTTTTTT
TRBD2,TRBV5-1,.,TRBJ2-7,CASSSGLDTRTGYRDEQYF,TGCGCCAGCAGCAGTGGACTAGATACTAGAACGGGGTATAGGGACGAGCAGTACTTC
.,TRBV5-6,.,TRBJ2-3,CASSWGSGGTDTQYF,TGTGCCAGCAGCTGGGGCTCGGGCGGAACAGATACGCAGTATTTT
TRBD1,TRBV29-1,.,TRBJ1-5,CSILTGGDSNQPQHF,TGCAGCATTCTCACAGGGGGGGATAGCAATCAGCCCCAGCATTTT
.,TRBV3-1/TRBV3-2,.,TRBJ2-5,CASSPGTVETQYF,TGTGCCAGCAGCCCCGGGACTGTGGAGACCCAGTACTTC
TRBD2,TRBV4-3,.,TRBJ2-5,CASSQEGPSGRVEETQYF,TGCGCCAGCAGCCAAGAGGGGCCCAGCGGGAGGGTCGAAGAGACCCAGTACTTC
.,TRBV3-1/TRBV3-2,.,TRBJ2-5,CASSQGQGPQETQYF,TGTGCCAGCAGCCAGGGACAAGGGCCCCAAGAGACCCAGTACTTC
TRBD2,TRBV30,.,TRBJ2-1,CAWSVGVSGRAEEQFF,TGTGCCTGGAGTGTAGGGGTTAGCGGGAGGGCCGAGGAGCAGTTCTTC
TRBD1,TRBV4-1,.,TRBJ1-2,CASRGIGQGNYGYTF,TGCGCCAGCAGAGGTATCGGACAGGGGAACTATGGCTACACCTTC